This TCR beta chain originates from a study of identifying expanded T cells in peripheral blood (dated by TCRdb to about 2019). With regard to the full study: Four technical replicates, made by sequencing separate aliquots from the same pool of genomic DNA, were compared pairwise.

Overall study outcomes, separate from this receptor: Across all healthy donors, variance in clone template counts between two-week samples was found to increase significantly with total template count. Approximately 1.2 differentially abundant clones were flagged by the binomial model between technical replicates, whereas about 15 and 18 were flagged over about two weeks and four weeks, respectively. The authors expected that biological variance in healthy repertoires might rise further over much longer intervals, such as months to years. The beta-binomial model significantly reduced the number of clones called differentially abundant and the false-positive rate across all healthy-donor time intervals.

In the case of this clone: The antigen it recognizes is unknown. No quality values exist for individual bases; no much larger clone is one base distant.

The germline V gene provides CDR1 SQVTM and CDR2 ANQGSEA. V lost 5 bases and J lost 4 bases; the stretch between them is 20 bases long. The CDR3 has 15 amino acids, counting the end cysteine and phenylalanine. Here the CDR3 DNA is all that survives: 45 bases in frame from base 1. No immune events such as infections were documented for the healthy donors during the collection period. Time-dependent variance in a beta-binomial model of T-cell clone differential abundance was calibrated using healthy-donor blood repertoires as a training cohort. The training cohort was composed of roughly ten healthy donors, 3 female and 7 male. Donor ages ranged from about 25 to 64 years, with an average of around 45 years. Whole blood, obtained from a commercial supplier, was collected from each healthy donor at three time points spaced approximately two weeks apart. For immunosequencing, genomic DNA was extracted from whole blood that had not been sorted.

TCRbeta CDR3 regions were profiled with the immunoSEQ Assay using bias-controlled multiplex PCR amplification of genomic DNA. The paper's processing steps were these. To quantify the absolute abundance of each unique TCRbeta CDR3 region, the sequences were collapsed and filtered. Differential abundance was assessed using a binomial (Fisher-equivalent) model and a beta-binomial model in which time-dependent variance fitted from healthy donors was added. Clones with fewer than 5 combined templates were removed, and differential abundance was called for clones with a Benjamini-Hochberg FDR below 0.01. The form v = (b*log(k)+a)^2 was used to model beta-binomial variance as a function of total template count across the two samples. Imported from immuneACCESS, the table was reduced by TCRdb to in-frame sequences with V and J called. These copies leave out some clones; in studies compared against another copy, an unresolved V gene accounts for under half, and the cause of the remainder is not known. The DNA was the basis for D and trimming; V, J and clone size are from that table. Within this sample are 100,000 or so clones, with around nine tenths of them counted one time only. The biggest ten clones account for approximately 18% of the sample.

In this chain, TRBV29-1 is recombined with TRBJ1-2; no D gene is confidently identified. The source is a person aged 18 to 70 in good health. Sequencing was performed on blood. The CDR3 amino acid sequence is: CSVREVGEGIYGYTF. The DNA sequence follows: TGCAGCGTTCGGGAAGTGGGTGAAGGGATCTATGGCTACACCTTC. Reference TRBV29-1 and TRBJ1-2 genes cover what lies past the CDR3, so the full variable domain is SAVISQKPSRDICQRGTSLTIQCQVDSQVTMMFWYRQQPGQSLTLIATANQGSEATYESGFVIDKFPISRPNLTFSTLTVSNMSPEDSSIYLCSVREVGEGIYGYTFGSGTRLTVV.